Each of the 20 T cell receptor beta chains below was sequenced from the same sample in a study of T cells in Graves' hyperthyroidism and ophthalmopathy. Amplified regions were TCR beta CDR3 sequences from RNA transcripts. Carried out on the TCR CDR3, a first-round RT-PCR used the HTBI primer set. MiXCR, run by TCRdb on the multiplex PCR reads, gives a single entry per CDR3 protein. The table records approximately 560,000 distinct CDR3 sequences, 40% to 55% of them present only once. The sequenced sample consisted of peripheral blood or thyroid tissue (not recorded which). The receptors originated from a woman in her late teens or twenties with Graves' hyperthyroidism.

V is TRBV7-9 and J is TRBJ1-2, with a tentative D call TRBD1 (6 bases). V was pared by 11 bases and J by 4 bases, with 20 bases between. Germline V gene sequence: CDR1 SEHNR, CDR2 FQNEAQ (reference sequence). The CDR3 is 14 amino acids. This CDR3 reads CAWSSGTNGYGYTF. CDR3 bases: TGTGCCTGGAGCTCCGGGACAAACGGCTATGGCTACACCTTC.

The gene calls are TRBV10-3 and TRBJ1-6; D gene uncertain. Germline CDR1 reads ENHRY; CDR2 reads SYGVKD. The CDR3 is 19 amino acids. V was shortened by 10 bases and J by 6 bases, with 31 bases between the two germline ends. CDR3 loop: CASSYLLRIDADFNSPLHF. CDR3 nucleotide sequence: TGTGCCAGCAGCTACCTTCTGCGGATCGACGCGGACTTTAATTCACCCCTCCACTTT.

The chain has TRBV7-3 and TRBJ2-3, with D unclear. Germline lookup yields CDR1 SGHTA and CDR2 FQGTGA. The CDR3 loop spans 13 amino acids. V shed 2 bases and J shed 2 bases, with 5 bases lying between them. CDR3 region: CASSLPVTDTQYF. The CDR3 DNA sequence: TGTGCCAGCAGCTTACCGGTCACAGATACGCAGTATTTT.

Ten or more counts support this clonotype. The chain joins TRBV29-1 to TRBJ2-5; TRBD2 is a possible D gene (6 bases). The CDR3 runs 15 residues. Trimming left V 0 bases short and J 4 bases short, with 15 bases between. CDR1 is SQVTM and CDR2 is ANQGSEA in the germline V gene. The CDR3 loop is CSVEESTVEGETQYF. CDR3 coding DNA: TGCAGCGTTGAAGAATCGACAGTGGAGGGAGAGACCCAGTACTTC.

In the case of this clonotype: Its ends do not fully match the called genes, so a read error is possible. The rearrangement links TRBV24-1 to TRBJ2-2; 10 positions match TRBD1. Germline V gene data show CDR1 as KGHDR and CDR2 as SFDVKD. The CDR3 loop spans 16 amino acids. As DNA, the CDR3 is TGTGCCACCAGTGACGCGGGACAGGGGAACACCGGGGAGCTGTCTTGG. Translation gives CATSDAGQGNTGELSW.

J is TRBJ2-3 and V is TRBV7-9, with D uncertain. The CDR3 has 15 amino acids. Looked up from germline, CDR1 is SEHNR and CDR2 is FQNEAQ (reference sequence). V gave up 4 bases and J gave up 1 base, with 12 bases separating them. The CDR3 reads CASSSKERGTDTQYF. For the CDR3, the DNA is TGTGCCAGCAGCTCGAAGGAACGTGGCACAGATACGCAGTATTTT.

The chain uses TRBV15 and TRBJ1-2, with D possibly matching TRBD1 (6 bases). There are 13 residues in the CDR3. Trimming shortened V by 4 bases and J by 2 bases, and 8 bases separated the two germline ends. Germline CDR1 reads LNHNV; CDR2 reads YYDKDF (reference sequence). The DNA for the CDR3 is TGTGCCACCAGCATGCAGGGGAACTATGGCTACACCTTC. It specifies CATSMQGNYGYTF.

The CDR3 nucleotides are TGTGCCAGCAGCGTAGGTGGGGAGCGGGGAGCCTACGAGCAGTACTTC. This encodes CASSVGGERGAYEQYF. The chain uses TRBV9 and TRBJ2-7; 7 nucleotides agree with TRBD2. Germline V gives CDR1 SGDLS, CDR2 YYNGEE. The CDR3 totals 16 residues. Losses at the gene ends were 0 bases for V and 2 bases for J; bases not matched to a gene: 8.

About this clonotype: One junction end does not reproduce the germline sequence, and a read error may be involved. The rearrangement links TRBV7-3 to TRBJ2-3; no firm D call. CDR1 SGHTA and CDR2 FQGTGA come from the germline V gene. The CDR3 sequence is 14 residues long. The CDR3 region is CASSQVVDTDTQYF. In DNA form, the CDR3 reads TGCGCCAGCAGCCAAGTGGTGGATACAGATACGCAGTATTTT. Full variable domain (remainder filled in from reference TRBV7-3 and TRBJ2-3): GAGVSQTPSNKVTEKGKYVELRCDPISGHTALYWYRQSLGQGPEFLIYFQGTGAADDSGLPNDRFFAVRPEGSVSTLKIQRTERGDSAVYLCASSQVVDTDTQYFGPGTRLTVL.

For this clonotype: A read error may explain this, as a much larger clone is one base away. This chain links TRBV15 with TRBJ1-1; possibly TRBD1 for D (5 bases). Germline CDR1 is LNHNV and CDR2 is YYDKDF (reference sequence). With 7 bases removed from V and 5 bases from J, the gap between germline ends came to 17 bases. CDR3 length: 14 amino acids. The CDR3 DNA reads TGTGCCACCACTGACAAGGGGCTTGGGACTGAAGCTTTCTTT. Protein product: CATTDKGLGTEAFF.

This chain connects TRBV20-1 to TRBJ1-2; 8 nucleotides agree with TRBD1. J lost 7 bases, V lost 0 bases, and 1 base had no gene match. This CDR3 is 12 amino acids long. Germline CDR1 DFQATT, CDR2 SNEGSKA (reference sequence). CDR3 amino acids: CSAREQGVGYTF. The CDR3, as DNA: TGCAGTGCTAGAGAACAGGGGGTTGGCTACACCTTC.

This clonotype was seen more than once but under ten times. The chain joins TRBV4-3 to TRBJ2-5; either TRBD1 or TRBD2 may fit D (7 bases each). Per the germline V gene, CDR1 is LGHNA and CDR2 is YSLEER. This CDR3 region has 13 residues. With 2 bases removed from V and 11 bases from J, the gap between germline ends came to 15 bases. CDR3 sequence reads: CASSQPQGGTQYF. The CDR3 bases are TGCGCCAGCAGCCAACCCCAGGGGGGGACACAGTACTTC.

J is TRBJ2-7 and V is TRBV2; D gene ambiguous. Per germline, CDR1 SNHLY and CDR2 FYNNEI. With 5 bases removed from V and 3 bases from J, the gap between germline ends came to 8 bases. The CDR3 consists of 12 residues. The CDR3 DNA reads as TGTGCCAGCAGTTACGGCCGCTACGAGCAGTACTTC. Protein: CASSYGRYEQYF.

This clonotype has ten or more counts. The rearrangement uses TRBV29-1 and TRBJ1-1; no firm D call. The length of the CDR3 is 12 residues. Germline-derived CDR1 and CDR2 are SQVTM and ANQGSEA. Trimming removed 5 bases at V and 0 bases at J, with 7 bases between. CDR3 coding DNA: TGCAGCGTTCGTACGGTGAACACTGAAGCTTTCTTT. This encodes CSVRTVNTEAFF.

Notes on this clonotype: The junction departs from the called germline gene at one end, perhaps through a read error. CDR3: CASSLRQGAAETFF. DNA of the CDR3: TGTGCCAGCAGCTTGCGGCAGGGGGCGGCTGAAACTTTCTTT. The chain links TRBV7-9 to TRBJ1-1; 8 bases map to TRBD1. CDR3 length equals 14 residues. CDR1 is SEHNR, CDR2 FQNEAQ, per germline (reference sequence). Based on the CDR3 plus reference TRBV7-9 and TRBJ1-1, the full variable domain is DTGVSQNPRHKITKRGQNVTFRCDPISEHNRLYWYRQTLGQGPEFLTYFQNEAQLEKSRLLSDRFSAERPKGSFSTLEIQRTEQGDSAMYLCASSLRQGAAETFFGQGTRLTVV.

About this clonotype: This may be a read error, as it is one base from a much larger clone. The CDR3 spells CASSSLAGANEQYF. The CDR3 DNA reads TGTGCCAGCAGCTCCCTAGCGGGAGCCAACGAGCAGTACTTC. V gene TRBV7-2 combines with J gene TRBJ2-7; 10 bases align to TRBD2. The CDR3 spans 14 residues. Per the germline V gene, CDR1 is SGHTA and CDR2 is FQGNSA. V shed 4 bases, J shed 5 bases, and the junction held 5 bases outside the gene matches.

Only a few counts were recorded for this clonotype. The rearrangement links TRBV20-1 to TRBJ1-5, with TRBD1 matching 8 bases. The germline gives CDR1 DFQATT, CDR2 SNEGSKA (reference sequence). The CDR3 is 13 residues long. Germline trimming cut 6 bases from V and 5 bases from J; bases unmatched to any gene: 6. CDR3 in amino acids: CSAPTGEYQPQHF. For the CDR3, the DNA is TGCAGTGCGCCGACAGGGGAATATCAGCCCCAGCATTTT.

The chain combines TRBV20-1 with TRBJ1-1; TRBD1 is a possible D gene (6 bases). There are 16 residues in the CDR3. Trimming shortened V by 5 bases and J by 3 bases, and 22 bases separated the two germline ends. Germline CDR1 reads DFQATT; CDR2 reads SNEGSKA (reference sequence). The CDR3 sequence: CSADGGPGPDYTEAFF. DNA of the CDR3: TGCAGTGCTGACGGGGGCCCAGGCCCCGATTACACTGAAGCTTTCTTT.

This clonotype was detected only once. The chain is built from TRBV6-5 and TRBJ2-7; D tentatively reads TRBD1 or TRBD2 (5 bases each). The V end was cut by 2 bases, the J end by 5 bases, with 13 bases between. The germline V gene encodes CDR1 MNHEY and CDR2 SVGAGI. This CDR3 is built from 14 residues. The CDR3 coding sequence is TGTGCCAGCAGTTACGGTAGAGGGACCCACGAGCAGTACTTC. This gives the protein CASSYGRGTHEQYF.

This clonotype was recorded a few times. V gene TRBV29-1 combines with J gene TRBJ1-2; D perhaps matches TRBD1 (6 bases). CDR3 length equals 16 residues. The V gene's germline CDR1 is SQVTM and CDR2 ANQGSEA. The V and J ends lost 0 bases and 1 base respectively, with 15 bases between them. CDR3 sequence: CSVEDLSGHHNYGYTF. CDR3 nucleotide sequence: TGCAGCGTTGAAGATCTCTCGGGACATCATAACTATGGCTACACCTTC.